This T cell receptor beta chain was recovered during a study of a mutant IDH1 vaccine in newly diagnosed glioma. Turning to the study itself: Among treated patients, 62.5% were male and around 40% female, and mean age was roughly 40 years. Antecedent treatment encompassed radiotherapy, temozolomide, or their combination; the majority received both.

This clone is a singleton in its sample. Time point indicated: baseline, week 1 (first vaccination visit). The treatment is: pre-vaccination baseline after standard-of-care therapy. Clones were read by immunoSEQ multiplex PCR, and TCRdb kept only the in-frame ones, dropping some. Seen here are about 35,000 clones, about three quarters observed once, and the top ten hold approximately 9.4%. V lost 0 bases, J lost 2 bases, and 11 bases lay in between. The CDR3 length is 15 residues. Germline loops: CDR1 SGHRS, CDR2 YFSETQ. The sample consisted of peripheral blood mononuclear cells (PBMCs), taken from a glioma patient treated with radiotherapy, temozolomide or both. The genes are TRBV5-1 and TRBJ1-2, with unresolved D. This receptor was identified in a man between 50 and 59 years old with glioma. Some clones in this sample may be carry-over from other donors' samples. In nucleotides, the CDR3 is TGCGCCAGCAGCTTGGGACAAAGTGTCAACTATGGCTACACCTTC. Translated: CASSLGQSVNYGYTF.